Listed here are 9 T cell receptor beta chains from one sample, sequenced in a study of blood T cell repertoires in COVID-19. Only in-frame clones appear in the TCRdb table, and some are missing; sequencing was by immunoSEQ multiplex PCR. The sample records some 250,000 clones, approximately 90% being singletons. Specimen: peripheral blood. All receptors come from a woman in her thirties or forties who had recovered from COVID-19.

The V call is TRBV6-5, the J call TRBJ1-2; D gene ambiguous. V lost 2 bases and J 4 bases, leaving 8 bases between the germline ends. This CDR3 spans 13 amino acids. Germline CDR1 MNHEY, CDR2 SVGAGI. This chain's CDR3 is CASSYGQIYGYTF. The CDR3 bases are TGTGCCAGCAGTTACGGGCAGATCTATGGCTACACCTTC.

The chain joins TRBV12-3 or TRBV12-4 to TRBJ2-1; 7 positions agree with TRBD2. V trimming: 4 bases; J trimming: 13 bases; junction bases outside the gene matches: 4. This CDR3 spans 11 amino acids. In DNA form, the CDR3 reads TGTGCCAGCAGTTCTAGCGGATCACAGTTCTTC. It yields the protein CASSSSGSQFF.

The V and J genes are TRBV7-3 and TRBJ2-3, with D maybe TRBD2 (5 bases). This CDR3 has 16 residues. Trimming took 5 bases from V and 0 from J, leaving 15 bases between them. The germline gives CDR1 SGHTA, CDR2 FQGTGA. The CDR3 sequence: CASSRHGVSSTDTQYF. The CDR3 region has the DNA TGTGCCAGCAGCCGCCACGGGGTGTCTAGCACAGATACGCAGTATTTT.

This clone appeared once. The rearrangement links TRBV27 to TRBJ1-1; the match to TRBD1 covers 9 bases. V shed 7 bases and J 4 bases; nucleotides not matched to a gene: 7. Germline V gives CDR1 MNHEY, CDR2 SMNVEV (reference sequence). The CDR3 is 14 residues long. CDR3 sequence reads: CASTRQGGGTEAFF. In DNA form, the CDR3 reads TGTGCCAGCACCCGACAGGGGGGTGGCACTGAAGCTTTCTTT.

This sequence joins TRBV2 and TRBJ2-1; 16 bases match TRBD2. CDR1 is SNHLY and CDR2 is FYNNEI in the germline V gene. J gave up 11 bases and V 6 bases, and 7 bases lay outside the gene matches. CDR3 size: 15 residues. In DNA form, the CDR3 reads TGTGCCAGCAGGGACCCGGGACTAGCGGGAGGGAAGCAGTTCTTC. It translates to CASRDPGLAGGKQFF.

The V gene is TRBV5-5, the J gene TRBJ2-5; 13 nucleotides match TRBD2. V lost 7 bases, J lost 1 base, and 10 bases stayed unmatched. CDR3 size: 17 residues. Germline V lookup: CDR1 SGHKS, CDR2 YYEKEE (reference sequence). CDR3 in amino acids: CASSGTSGMRSQETQYF. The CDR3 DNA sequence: TGTGCCAGCTCCGGGACTAGCGGGATGAGGTCCCAAGAGACCCAGTACTTC.

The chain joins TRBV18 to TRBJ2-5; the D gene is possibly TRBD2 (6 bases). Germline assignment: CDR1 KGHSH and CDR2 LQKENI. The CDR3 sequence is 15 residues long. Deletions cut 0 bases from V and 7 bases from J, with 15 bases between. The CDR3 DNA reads TGTGCCAGCTCACCACCGGGCGCGGGACCCGGGACCCAGTACTTC. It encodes CASSPPGAGPGTQYF. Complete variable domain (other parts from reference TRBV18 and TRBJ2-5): NAGVMQNPRHLVRRRGQEARLRCSPMKGHSHVYWYRQLPEEGLKFMVYLQKENIIDESGMPKERFSAEFPKEGPSILRIQQVVRGDSAAYFCASSPPGAGPGTQYFGPGTRLLVL.

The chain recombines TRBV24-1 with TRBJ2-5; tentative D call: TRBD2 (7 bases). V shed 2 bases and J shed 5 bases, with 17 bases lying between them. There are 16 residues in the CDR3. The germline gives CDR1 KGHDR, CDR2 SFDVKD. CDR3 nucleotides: TGTGCCACCAGTGATTCCAAGGGAGGGGGGCACGAGACCCAGTACTTC. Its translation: CATSDSKGGGHETQYF.

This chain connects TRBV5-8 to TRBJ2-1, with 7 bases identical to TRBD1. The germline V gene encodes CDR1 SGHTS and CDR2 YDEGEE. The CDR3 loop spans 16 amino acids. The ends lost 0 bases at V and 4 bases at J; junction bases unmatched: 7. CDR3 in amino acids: CASSLAGQAIYNEQFF. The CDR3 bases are TGTGCCAGCAGCTTGGCAGGACAGGCTATTTACAATGAGCAGTTCTTC. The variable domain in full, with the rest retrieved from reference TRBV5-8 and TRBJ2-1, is EAGVTQSPTHLIKTRGQQATLRCSPISGHTSVYWYQQALGLGLQFLLWYDEGEERNRGNFPPRFSGRQFPNYSSELNVNALELEDSALYLCASSLAGQAIYNEQFFGPGTRLTVL.